Listed below are T cell receptor beta chains from one sample, sequenced in a study of blood T cells in healthy people across ages. TCRdb reprocessed the 5' RACE reads with MiXCR, giving one entry per CDR3 protein. The sample lists about 580,000 distinct CDR3 sequences; less than 60% were seen once. Input material: blood. All receptors come from a man older than 75 in good health. Both conserved end residues are part of each CDR3. The D gene is left open where the match is weak. Some rows have no size entry. The others give once, few or many, or a class for an expanded clone.

d_call: TRBD2
clone_size: NA
cdr3_length: 15
v_call: TRBV7-2
j_call: TRBJ2-1
cdr3_aa: CASSPTGTIYNEQFF
cdr3_nt: TGTGCCAGCAGCCCGACCGGGACTATCTACAATGAGCAGTTCTTC

d_call: NA
clone_size: many
cdr3_length: 13
v_call: TRBV7-2
j_call: TRBJ1-1
cdr3_aa: CASSEQGNTEAFF
cdr3_nt: TGTGCCAGCAGCGAACAGGGTAACACTGAAGCTTTCTTT

d_call: NA
clone_size: NA
cdr3_length: 13
v_call: TRBV7-9
j_call: TRBJ2-5
cdr3_aa: CASSSFSQETQYF
cdr3_nt: TGTGCCAGCAGCTCTTTCAGCCAAGAGACCCAGTACTTC

d_call: NA
clone_size: few
cdr3_length: 16
v_call: TRBV12-5
j_call: TRBJ2-2
cdr3_aa: CASAPAAVSNTGELFF
cdr3_nt: TGTGCTAGTGCCCCAGCAGCCGTTTCGAACACCGGGGAGCTGTTTTTT

d_call: TRBD1
clone_size: NA
cdr3_length: 16
v_call: TRBV10-3
j_call: TRBJ2-6
cdr3_aa: CAISQRTGAGANVLTF
cdr3_nt: TGTGCCATCAGTCAACGGACAGGTGCTGGGGCCAACGTCCTGACTTTC

d_call: NA
clone_size: few
cdr3_length: 14
v_call: TRBV7-2
j_call: TRBJ2-5
cdr3_aa: CASSPTPGARTQYF
cdr3_nt: TGTGCCAGCAGCCCCACACCGGGGGCTCGGACCCAGTACTTC

d_call: NA
clone_size: NA
cdr3_length: 13
v_call: TRBV20-1
j_call: TRBJ2-3
cdr3_aa: CSANPSLTDTQYF
cdr3_nt: TGCAGTGCAAATCCCAGCCTTACAGATACGCAGTATTTT

d_call: NA
clone_size: few
cdr3_length: 15
v_call: TRBV6-1
j_call: TRBJ2-2
cdr3_aa: CASRDPGHYTGELFF
cdr3_nt: TGTGCCAGCCGGGACCCCGGCCATTACACCGGGGAGCTGTTTTTT

d_call: TRBD1
clone_size: NA
cdr3_length: 12
v_call: TRBV10-3
j_call: TRBJ2-1
cdr3_aa: CAISAQGVEQFF
cdr3_nt: TGCGCCATCAGTGCACAGGGGGTTGAGCAGTTCTTC

d_call: NA
clone_size: few
cdr3_length: 14
v_call: TRBV15
j_call: TRBJ2-4
cdr3_aa: CATSTLVAKNIQYF
cdr3_nt: TGTGCCACCTCGACCCTTGTAGCCAAAAACATTCAGTACTTC

d_call: NA
clone_size: NA
cdr3_length: 13
v_call: TRBV18
j_call: TRBJ2-5
cdr3_aa: CASANRQTETQYF
cdr3_nt: TGTGCCAGCGCAAACCGGCAGACGGAGACCCAGTACTTC

d_call: NA
clone_size: few
cdr3_length: 15
v_call: TRBV20-1
j_call: TRBJ2-3
cdr3_aa: CSAQDPSSGADTQYF
cdr3_nt: TGCAGTGCCCAAGACCCTAGTTCCGGCGCAGATACGCAGTATTTT

d_call: TRBD2
clone_size: NA
cdr3_length: 14
v_call: TRBV10-3
j_call: TRBJ2-7
cdr3_aa: CAISVGGSSYEQYF
cdr3_nt: TGTGCCATCAGTGTAGGCGGGAGCTCCTACGAGCAGTACTTC

d_call: NA
clone_size: NA
cdr3_length: 18
v_call: TRBV11-1
j_call: TRBJ1-4
cdr3_aa: CASSSNTGQPPPHEKLFF
cdr3_nt: TGTGCCAGCAGCTCAAACACCGGACAGCCGCCACCACATGAAAAACTGTTTTTT

d_call: TRBD2
clone_size: NA
cdr3_length: 15
v_call: TRBV7-2
j_call: TRBJ2-1
cdr3_aa: CASSRDYSSYNEQFF
cdr3_nt: TGTGCCAGCAGCCGGGACTATAGCTCCTACAATGAGCAGTTCTTC

d_call: TRBD1
clone_size: NA
cdr3_length: 15
v_call: TRBV5-1
j_call: TRBJ2-1
cdr3_aa: CAGSSGQGAFIEQFF
cdr3_nt: TGCGCCGGCAGCTCTGGACAGGGGGCGTTCATTGAGCAGTTCTTC

d_call: TRBD1
clone_size: NA
cdr3_length: 17
v_call: TRBV20-1
j_call: TRBJ1-1
cdr3_aa: CSARDLMGAGGSGEAFF
cdr3_nt: TGCAGTGCTAGAGATCTGATGGGGGCAGGGGGCTCCGGTGAAGCTTTCTTT

d_call: NA
clone_size: few
cdr3_length: 19
v_call: TRBV5-1
j_call: TRBJ2-1
cdr3_aa: CASSLSLNPLFDRNNEQFF
cdr3_nt: TGCGCCAGCAGCTTATCGCTAAACCCTTTATTTGACCGGAACAATGAGCAGTTCTTC

d_call: NA
clone_size: once
cdr3_length: 18
v_call: TRBV4-1
j_call: TRBJ1-5
cdr3_aa: CASSQGKGSESDNQPQHF
cdr3_nt: TGCGCCAGCAGCCAAGGAAAGGGGTCGGAGAGTGACAATCAGCCCCAGCATTTT

d_call: NA
clone_size: NA
cdr3_length: 15
v_call: TRBV5-1
j_call: TRBJ1-1
cdr3_aa: CASSSGPAQGTEAFF
cdr3_nt: TGCGCCAGCAGCTCCGGCCCAGCTCAGGGTACTGAAGCTTTCTTT

d_call: NA
clone_size: NA
cdr3_length: 13
v_call: TRBV9
j_call: TRBJ1-2
cdr3_aa: CASSPGTMDGYTF
cdr3_nt: TGTGCCAGCAGCCCAGGGACAATGGATGGCTACACCTTC

d_call: TRBD1
clone_size: many
cdr3_length: 16
v_call: TRBV6-2/TRBV6-3
j_call: TRBJ2-5
cdr3_aa: CASSSPWTGSQETQYF
cdr3_nt: TGTGCCAGCAGCTCGCCTTGGACAGGAAGCCAAGAGACCCAGTACTTC

d_call: NA
clone_size: NA
cdr3_length: 12
v_call: TRBV3-1
j_call: TRBJ2-3
cdr3_aa: CASSQLGDTQYF
cdr3_nt: TGTGCCAGCAGCCAACTAGGAGATACGCAGTATTTT

d_call: NA
clone_size: NA
cdr3_length: 14
v_call: TRBV7-9
j_call: TRBJ2-3
cdr3_aa: CASSFKTGTDTQYF
cdr3_nt: TGTGCCAGCAGCTTTAAGACAGGCACAGATACGCAGTATTTT

d_call: NA
clone_size: few
cdr3_length: 14
v_call: TRBV12-3/TRBV12-4
j_call: TRBJ2-1
cdr3_aa: CASSRGLSYNEQFF
cdr3_nt: TGTGCCAGCAGCAGGGGACTCTCCTACAATGAGCAGTTCTTC

d_call: NA
clone_size: few
cdr3_length: 15
v_call: TRBV15
j_call: TRBJ2-1
cdr3_aa: CATMNGLVSYNEQFF
cdr3_nt: TGTGCCACCATGAACGGACTCGTCTCCTACAATGAGCAGTTCTTC

d_call: TRBD2
clone_size: NA
cdr3_length: 14
v_call: TRBV7-2
j_call: TRBJ2-3
cdr3_aa: CASRRSGITDTQYF
cdr3_nt: TGTGCCAGCAGGCGTAGCGGGATCACAGATACGCAGTATTTT

d_call: TRBD1
clone_size: NA
cdr3_length: 15
v_call: TRBV5-5
j_call: TRBJ2-7
cdr3_aa: CASSLAQGASYEQYF
cdr3_nt: TGTGCCAGCAGCTTGGCGCAGGGGGCATCCTACGAGCAGTACTTC

d_call: NA
clone_size: NA
cdr3_length: 18
v_call: TRBV3-1
j_call: TRBJ1-2
cdr3_aa: CASSPPRRGGSTGNGYTF
cdr3_nt: TGTGCCAGCAGCCCTCCCCGGAGGGGGGGGAGTACAGGGAATGGCTACACCTTC

d_call: NA
clone_size: few
cdr3_length: 14
v_call: TRBV7-8
j_call: TRBJ2-1
cdr3_aa: CASSPTTGYDEQFF
cdr3_nt: TGTGCCAGCAGCCCGACCACAGGGTACGATGAGCAGTTCTTC

d_call: TRBD1
clone_size: many
cdr3_length: 13
v_call: TRBV7-9
j_call: TRBJ1-6
cdr3_aa: CASSLQGDSPLHF
cdr3_nt: TGTGCCAGCAGCTTGCAGGGGGATTCACCCCTCCACTTT

d_call: NA
clone_size: NA
cdr3_length: 14
v_call: TRBV20-1
j_call: TRBJ2-1
cdr3_aa: CSHPRPGVSSEQFF
cdr3_nt: TGCAGCCATCCGAGGCCAGGAGTAAGCAGTGAGCAGTTCTTC

d_call: TRBD2
clone_size: few
cdr3_length: 17
v_call: TRBV6-1
j_call: TRBJ2-1
cdr3_aa: CASSGTSGLSSYNEQFF
cdr3_nt: TGTGCCAGCAGCGGGACTAGCGGTTTAAGCTCCTACAATGAGCAGTTCTTC

d_call: NA
clone_size: NA
cdr3_length: 14
v_call: TRBV12-3/TRBV12-4
j_call: TRBJ1-5
cdr3_aa: CASSFATGDQPQHF
cdr3_nt: TGTGCCAGCAGCTTTGCTACAGGCGATCAGCCCCAGCATTTT

d_call: NA
clone_size: few
cdr3_length: 11
v_call: TRBV6-5
j_call: TRBJ1-3
cdr3_aa: CASSYQNTIYF
cdr3_nt: TGTGCCAGCAGTTACCAAAACACCATATATTTT

d_call: TRBD1
clone_size: few
cdr3_length: 12
v_call: TRBV20-1
j_call: TRBJ1-4
cdr3_aa: CSASDRVEKLFF
cdr3_nt: TGCAGTGCTAGTGACAGGGTCGAAAAACTGTTTTTT

d_call: NA
clone_size: NA
cdr3_length: 14
v_call: TRBV5-6
j_call: TRBJ1-2
cdr3_aa: CASSPDFGSYGYTF
cdr3_nt: TGTGCCAGCAGCCCGGATTTCGGGAGCTATGGCTACACCTTC

d_call: NA
clone_size: NA
cdr3_length: 18
v_call: TRBV24-1
j_call: TRBJ2-1
cdr3_aa: CATSDRGANRNVPNEQFF
cdr3_nt: TGTGCCACCAGTGACCGGGGCGCTAACCGTAACGTTCCCAATGAGCAGTTCTTC

d_call: TRBD2
clone_size: few
cdr3_length: 15
v_call: TRBV9
j_call: TRBJ2-1
cdr3_aa: CASSFSGSSGDEQFF
cdr3_nt: TGTGCCAGCAGCTTTAGCGGGAGTTCTGGAGATGAGCAGTTCTTC

d_call: TRBD1
clone_size: few
cdr3_length: 13
v_call: TRBV7-2
j_call: TRBJ2-5
cdr3_aa: CASSSGTGKTQYF
cdr3_nt: TGTGCCAGCAGCTCCGGGACAGGGAAGACCCAGTACTTC

d_call: TRBD1
clone_size: NA
cdr3_length: 12
v_call: TRBV18
j_call: TRBJ1-2
cdr3_aa: CASSTDRDGYTF
cdr3_nt: TGTGCCAGCTCAACGGACAGGGATGGCTACACCTTC

d_call: NA
clone_size: NA
cdr3_length: 13
v_call: TRBV9
j_call: TRBJ2-3
cdr3_aa: CASTRDGTDTQYF
cdr3_nt: TGTGCCAGCACGAGGGATGGAACAGATACGCAGTATTTT

d_call: TRBD2
clone_size: many
cdr3_length: 16
v_call: TRBV6-6
j_call: TRBJ2-1
cdr3_aa: CASSPAGLSSYNEQFF
cdr3_nt: TGTGCCAGCAGTCCCGCGGGACTAAGCTCCTACAATGAGCAGTTCTTC

d_call: TRBD2
clone_size: NA
cdr3_length: 16
v_call: TRBV6-5
j_call: TRBJ2-5
cdr3_aa: CASSYVVAGGQYEQYF
cdr3_nt: TGTGCCAGCAGTTACGTCGTAGCGGGAGGGCAGTATGAGCAGTACTTC

d_call: NA
clone_size: few
cdr3_length: 16
v_call: TRBV20-1
j_call: TRBJ1-6
cdr3_aa: CSAPLGSSSYNSPLHF
cdr3_nt: TGCAGTGCTCCCTTAGGCAGTAGCTCCTATAATTCACCCCTCCACTTT

d_call: NA
clone_size: NA
cdr3_length: 16
v_call: TRBV20-1
j_call: TRBJ2-3
cdr3_aa: CSARDVGAGRADTQYF
cdr3_nt: TGCAGTGCTAGAGATGTCGGGGCGGGAAGGGCAGATACGCAGTATTTT